The 12 T cell receptor beta chains reported below all come from one sample, sequenced in a study of T cell repertoires in ileal Crohn's disease. The method was immunoSEQ multiplex PCR; TCRdb's version includes in-frame clones alone and lacks a portion of them. The sample yields hundreds of clones, roughly 72% seen once. Sequencing was performed on ileal tissue. The receptors shown here come from an adult with Crohn's disease.

The V call is TRBV28, the J call TRBJ1-4; TRBD1 agrees at 7 bases. CDR1 is MDHEN and CDR2 is SYDVKM in the germline V gene. The length of the CDR3 is 15 residues. With 4 bases clipped from V and 9 bases from J, the junction kept 11 bases outside the gene matches. Written as DNA, the CDR3 is TGTGCCAGCAGTTCCTCCGCGACAGGGCCGAAAAAACTGTTTTTT. This codes for CASSSSATGPKKLFF.

This rearrangement joins TRBV7-9 to TRBJ2-1; D gene ambiguous. The CDR3 covers 12 residues. Germline V gives CDR1 SEHNR, CDR2 FQNEAQ (reference sequence). Trimming removed 3 bases from V and 3 bases from J, with 3 bases in between. In nucleotides, the CDR3 is TGTGCCAGCAGCTTCGGCTACAATGAGCAGTTCTTC. It yields the protein CASSFGYNEQFF. Full variable domain (outside the CDR3, taken from reference TRBV7-9 and TRBJ2-1): DTGVSQNPRHKITKRGQNVTFRCDPISEHNRLYWYRQTLGQGPEFLTYFQNEAQLEKSRLLSDRFSAERPKGSFSTLEIQRTEQGDSAMYLCASSFGYNEQFFGPGTRLTVL.

The chain employs TRBV7-3 and TRBJ1-3; 7 bases fit TRBD1. The J segment lost 7 bases and the V segment lost 3 bases, leaving 3 bases of the junction unmatched. The CDR3 spans 13 residues. Looked up from germline, CDR1 is SGHTA and CDR2 is FQGTGA. CDR3 nucleotide sequence: TGTGCCAGCAGCTTGGACAGGTTTAACACCATATATTTT. Amino acids: CASSLDRFNTIYF.

The CDR3 nucleotides read TGTGCCAGCATCGCGACAGGGTGGCGTGAAAAACTGTTTTTT. Encoded protein: CASIATGWREKLFF. The rearrangement links TRBV7-8 to TRBJ1-4; 7 bases line up with TRBD1. This CDR3 region has 14 residues. Germline V gene data show CDR1 as SGHVS and CDR2 as FQNEAQ. Trimming cost V 7 bases and J 7 bases; bases outside gene matches: 9.

This chain uses TRBV2 with TRBJ2-7; 7 bases agree with TRBD1. Germline CDR1 reads SNHLY; CDR2 reads FYNNEI. V lost 10 bases to trimming and J lost 5 bases; unmatched junction nucleotides: 8. The length of the CDR3 is 12 residues. CDR3 DNA sequence: TGTGCCAAACGCTCGACAGGGAACGAGCAGTACTTC. It specifies CAKRSTGNEQYF. The whole variable domain, remainder taken from reference TRBV2 and TRBJ2-7, is EPEVTQTPSHQVTQMGQEVILRCVPISNHLYFYWYRQILGQKVEFLVSFYNNEISEKSEIFDDQFSVERPDGSNFTLKIRSTKLEDSAMYFCAKRSTGNEQYFGPGTRLTVT.

This rearrangement joins TRBV15 to TRBJ2-4; TRBD2 matches at 7 bases. Losses at the gene ends were 3 bases for V and 4 bases for J; bases not matched to a gene: 9. Germline loops: CDR1 LNHNV, CDR2 YYDKDF (reference sequence). The CDR3 has 16 residues. The CDR3 bases are TGTGCCACCAGCAGGACATCGACGGGGGGAAAAAACATTCAGTACTTC. The encoded protein is CATSRTSTGGKNIQYF.

This clone was counted between two and nine times. The chain is built from TRBV7-2 and TRBJ2-3; the match to TRBD1 covers 10 bases. Looked up from germline, CDR1 is SGHTA and CDR2 is FQGNSA. The CDR3 spans 18 residues. J lost 1 base, V lost 3 bases, and 10 bases had no gene match. The CDR3 region has the DNA TGTGCCAGCAGCTTCTCTCCCTCCGGGACAGGGGGCACAGATACGCAGTATTTT. Its protein is CASSFSPSGTGGTDTQYF.

The V and J genes are TRBV28 and TRBJ2-7; 11 bases are a match to TRBD1. The CDR3 runs 14 residues. After removal of 10 bases from V and 4 bases from J, the junction contained 9 bases not matched to a gene. CDR1 MDHEN and CDR2 SYDVKM come from the germline V gene. The CDR3 reads CATVTGTGGYEQYF. The CDR3 DNA is TGTGCCACTGTAACCGGGACAGGGGGATACGAGCAGTACTTC. Full variable domain (rest looked up from reference TRBV28 and TRBJ2-7): DVKVTQSSRYLVKRTGEKVFLECVQDMDHENMFWYRQDPGLGLRLIYFSYDVKMKEKGDIPEGYSVSREKKERFSLILESASTNQTSMYLCATVTGTGGYEQYFGPGTRLTVT.

The chain has TRBV29-1 and TRBJ1-1, with 7 bases identical to TRBD1. The CDR3 runs to 13 residues. The junction had 6 bases not matched to a gene; V was cut back by 7 bases and J by 1 base. CDR1 and CDR2 from the germline V gene are SQVTM and ANQGSEA. CDR3 bases: TGCAGCGCCCTAGGACAGGCGAACACTGAAGCTTTCTTT. Residues: CSALGQANTEAFF. Supplemented by reference TRBV29-1 and TRBJ1-1, the full variable domain reads SAVISQKPSRDICQRGTSLTIQCQVDSQVTMMFWYRQQPGQSLTLIATANQGSEATYESGFVIDKFPISRPNLTFSTLTVSNMSPEDSSIYLCSALGQANTEAFFGQGTRLTVV.

The V call is TRBV5-1, the J call TRBJ1-2; D possibly corresponds to TRBD1 (5 bases). The V end lost 0 bases, the J end lost 7 bases, and 13 bases lay between the germline ends. Germline V gives CDR1 SGHRS, CDR2 YFSETQ. CDR3 length equals 14 residues. CDR3 loop: CASSLGPGSSGYTF. CDR3 in DNA: TGCGCCAGCAGCTTGGGGCCAGGGTCTTCTGGCTACACCTTC.

By its share, this clone is hyperexpanded. CDR3 in amino acids: CASSLGAGADYGYTF. Here the CDR3 DNA reads TGTGCCAGCAGCTTAGGAGCGGGGGCCGACTATGGCTACACCTTC. The chain carries TRBV7-4 and TRBJ1-2; D is perhaps TRBD1 (6 bases). The CDR3 contains 15 residues. V lost 1 base and J lost 3, with 12 bases in between. Germline V gene data show CDR1 as SGHVT and CDR2 as SQSDAQ.

The chain joins TRBV19 to TRBJ2-3; 12 bases align to TRBD2. This CDR3 region has 16 residues. The J segment lost 6 bases and the V segment lost 7 bases, leaving 11 bases of the junction unmatched. Germline V CDR1 and CDR2: LNHDA, SQIVND (reference sequence). CDR3 amino acids: CASTPRASGRADTQYF. The CDR3 coding sequence is TGTGCCAGTACCCCTCGGGCTAGCGGGAGGGCTGATACGCAGTATTTT.